This T cell receptor (beta chain) was identified in a study of tumor-infiltrating lymphocytes in primary liver carcinoma. About the research overall: Tumor staging was T1-T3 N0M0; sizes spanned roughly 4 to 10 cm across. Overall study findings and caveats: The 250 largest clones made up significantly more of tumor than blood repertoires (p = 0.039). The overlap of tumor-adjacent and tumor-blood pairs was smaller than that of tumor region pairs.

There are 13 residues in the CDR3. Trimming left V 10 bases short and J 1 base short, with 12 bases between. This clonotype appeared many times. Its matching antigen is unknown. Unsorted whole blood yielded the blood RNA, and germline DNA was also extracted. Enrolled patients were chronically infected with HBV and treatment-naive. TCR beta cDNA was made from 500 ng total RNA with a constant-region primer. Three-round nested multiplex PCR performed with slightly modified ARM-PCR produced the TCR beta libraries. Amplification in the first two PCR rounds was performed using TRBV1-TRBV30 forward primers and a C-beta reverse primer for about 10 cycles each. TCRdb re-called the multiplex PCR reads with MiXCR, one entry per CDR3 protein. Here the sample spans over 250,000 distinct CDR3 sequences, around three fifths being singletons.

This rearrangement joins TRBV12-3 or TRBV12-4 to TRBJ2-3; the D gene is possibly TRBD1 (5 bases). The TCR originated in a woman in her 30s with primary liver carcinoma and hepatitis B virus infection. Sequencing was done on a sample of peripheral blood. This chain's CDR3 is CANIKGGTDTQYF. The CDR3 DNA sequence: TGTGCCAACATTAAAGGGGGCACAGATACGCAGTATTTT.